What follows is one T cell receptor (beta chain) and its context. This sample was included in a study of radiotherapy plus CTLA-4 blockade in lung cancer. Germline V gives CDR1 SGHDT, CDR2 YYEEEE. Trimming took 4 bases from V and 2 from J, leaving 7 bases between them. The CDR3 sequence is 12 residues long. Some clones are missing from TCRdb's copy, which holds only in-frame ones; the method was immunoSEQ multiplex PCR. Of over 100,000 clones in the sample, more than 75% are singletons; the top ten hold 3.3%. This chain links TRBV5-6 with TRBJ2-7; D gene ambiguous. The origin of this receptor is a human donor with non-small cell lung cancer that progressed on radiotherapy plus ipilimumab. Some clones in this sample may be carry-over from other donors' samples. This material consisted of peripheral blood, taken from a patient treated with radiotherapy plus ipilimumab. The CDR3 DNA follows: TGTGCCAGCAGCCTTGGGGCCTACGAGCAGTACTTC. It yields the protein CASSLGAYEQYF. The full variable domain, in which reference TRBV5-6 and TRBJ2-7 provide the parts outside the CDR3, is DAGVTQSPTHLIKTRGQQVTLRCSPKSGHDTVSWYQQALGQGPQFIFQYYEEEERQRGNFPDRFSGHQFPNYSSELNVNALLLGDSALYLCASSLGAYEQYFGPGTRLTVT.